Below are 3 T cell receptor beta chains sequenced from a single sample in a study of T-cell memory formation after mild COVID-19. One entry per CDR3 protein results from TCRdb running MiXCR on the 5' RACE reads. The sample includes about 110,000 distinct CDR3 sequences, approximately 15% of them seen just once. The sequenced sample was PBMCs or a T cell subset sorted from them (not recorded which). These receptors originate from an adult woman who had mild COVID-19 (a few samples of this study predate the infection). Cell type and time point are not known.

This sequence joins TRBV9 and TRBJ1-5; D gene ambiguous. The V gene lost 2 bases and the J gene lost 0 bases, with 12 bases spanning the gap. Germline CDR1 is SGDLS and CDR2 is YYNGEE. This CDR3 spans 16 amino acids. The CDR3 DNA reads as TGTGCCAGCAGCGTTCTTCCGAGACATAGCAATCAGCCCCAGCATTTT. Protein: CASSVLPRHSNQPQHF.

The rearrangement joins TRBV9 to TRBJ2-7; 10 bases map to TRBD2. The last part of the DNA fits TRBJ2-5 better; the J call may be wrong. Germline V lookup: CDR1 SGDLS, CDR2 YYNGEE. The CDR3 totals 15 residues. The CDR3 DNA is TGTGCCAGCAGCGCTAGCGGGGGTTTCCAAGAGACCCAGTACTTC. This translates into CASSASGGFQETQYF.

This clonotype was picked up a small number of times. The rearrangement uses TRBV7-9 and TRBJ2-1; D is perhaps TRBD1 (6 bases). CDR3 length: 13 residues. Trimming shortened V by 2 bases and J by 10 bases, and 12 bases separated the two germline ends. The germline V gene encodes CDR1 SEHNR and CDR2 FQNEAQ (reference sequence). The CDR3 DNA follows: TGTGCCAGCAGCTTACCCCTGGGGGCGGAGCAGTTCTTC. It yields the protein CASSLPLGAEQFF. Full variable domain (remainder filled in from reference TRBV7-9 and TRBJ2-1): DTGVSQNPRHKITKRGQNVTFRCDPISEHNRLYWYRQTLGQGPEFLTYFQNEAQLEKSRLLSDRFSAERPKGSFSTLEIQRTEQGDSAMYLCASSLPLGAEQFFGPGTRLTVL.